The next 18 T cell receptor beta chains were all read from a single sample in a study of early stage breast cancer tumors (dated by TCRdb to about 2017). The library was built by means of the immunoSEQ multiplex PCR assay. This is the immuneACCESS table as TCRdb keeps it, with only in-frame sequences that have V and J called. A part of the clones is gone; compared with another copy, unresolved V genes explain less than half, and the rest is unexplained. This sample comprises tens of thousands of clones, around four fifths of them detected only once. Roughly 3% of the sample is taken by the ten largest. The specimen was blood. All receptors derive from a person between 55 and 69 years old with breast cancer.

There are a few counts of this clone. This chain links TRBV5-3 with TRBJ2-3; D remains ambiguous. TRBV5-3 is designated an ORF whose function remains uncertain. The V end was cut by 4 bases, the J end by 8 bases, with 14 bases between. The CDR3 sequence is 13 residues long. The CDR3 protein is CARSRVLLATQYF. The CDR3, as DNA: TGTGCCAGAAGCCGGGTCCTACTCGCTACGCAGTATTTT.

This chain joins TRBV6-1 and TRBJ2-1; 9 bases align to TRBD1. V lost 2 bases and J lost 9; bases outside the gene matches: 8. The CDR3 sequence is 15 residues long. Germline V CDR1 and CDR2: MNHNS, SASEGT. As DNA, the CDR3 is TGTGCCAGCAGTGAATTGGGGGACAGGGTTGGTGAGCAGTTCTTC. It yields the protein CASSELGDRVGEQFF.

This clone was picked up one time. At one of its ends the junction is not consistent with the germline gene, which may arise from a read error. The rearrangement joins TRBV7-2 to TRBJ2-1; D perhaps matches TRBD1 (6 bases). The CDR3 is 14 amino acids. The germline gives CDR1 SGHTA, CDR2 FQGNSA. The DNA of the CDR3 is TGTGCCAGCAGCCCCGATTCACCGGGACAACGGTGGATCTTC. Protein product: CASSPDSPGQRWIF. Full variable domain (rest looked up from reference TRBV7-2 and TRBJ2-1): GAGVSQSPSNKVTEKGKDVELRCDPISGHTALYWYRQSLGQGLEFLIYFQGNSAPDKSGLPSDRFSAERTGGSVSTLTIQRTQQEDSAVYLCASSPDSPGQRWIFGPGTRLTVL.

V usage is TRBV2 and J usage is TRBJ1-2; D gene ambiguous. The CDR3 covers 13 residues. The ends were cut back, 5 bases at V and 2 bases at J, with 9 bases in the middle. Germline CDR1 SNHLY, CDR2 FYNNEI. In DNA, the CDR3 is TGTGCCAGCAGTCCGTCCCTCAACTATGGCTACACCTTC. Amino acid sequence: CASSPSLNYGYTF.

The V gene is TRBV9, the J gene TRBJ2-3, with D possibly being TRBD1 or TRBD2 (5 bases each). Germline CDR1 and CDR2: SGDLS and YYNGEE. V was shortened by 0 bases and J by 3 bases, with 8 bases between the two germline ends. The CDR3 totals 14 residues. The CDR3 nucleotides are TGTGCCAGCAGCGTAGTGGGGGAGACAGATACGCAGTATTTT. As protein: CASSVVGETDTQYF.

The table lists this clone with a few counts. The chain uses TRBV10-3 and TRBJ2-1; D not certain. The CDR3 consists of 13 residues. V dropped 2 bases and J dropped 1 base, with 3 bases sitting between them. CDR1 is ENHRY and CDR2 is SYGVKD in the germline V gene. The CDR3 coding sequence is TGTGCCATCAGTGAGGATTCCTACAATGAGCAGTTCTTC. Residues: CAISEDSYNEQFF.

V is TRBV19 and J is TRBJ1-4; D perhaps matches TRBD1 (5 bases). This CDR3 is 16 amino acids long. The germline CDR1 and CDR2 sequences are LNHDA and SQIVND (reference sequence). V was shortened by 3 bases and J by 7 bases, with 18 bases between the two germline ends. In DNA, the CDR3 is TGTGCCAGTAGTATGGCGGTAGTGGGGCGCGGTGAAAAACTGTTTTTT. Translation: CASSMAVVGRGEKLFF.

This sequence joins TRBV27 and TRBJ2-2; D is ambiguous. The CDR3 is made up of 14 amino acids. The V and J ends lost 6 bases and 5 bases respectively, with 13 bases between them. Germline-derived CDR1 and CDR2 are MNHEY and SMNVEV (reference sequence). CDR3 DNA: TGTGCCAGCAGAGATCCCCCCAGTACCGGGGAGCTGTTTTTT. Its translation is CASRDPPSTGELFF.

This chain links TRBV9 with TRBJ2-3; 8 bases line up with TRBD2. The CDR3 extends over 16 amino acids. Germline trimming cut 0 bases from V and 8 bases from J; bases unmatched to any gene: 11. The germline V gene has CDR1 SGDLS and CDR2 YYNGEE. In nucleotides, the CDR3 is TGTGCCAGCAGCGTAGCTCAACCGGCCAGCGGGGGTACGCAGTATTTT. Translated: CASSVAQPASGGTQYF.

CDR3 sequence: CASSPSGGSGYTF. Written as DNA, the CDR3 is TGTGCCAGCAGTCCCAGTGGTGGAAGTGGCTACACCTTC. The chain is built from TRBV27 and TRBJ1-2; D is unresolved. The CDR3 covers 13 residues. V lost 5 bases and J 7 bases, leaving 14 bases between the germline ends. Germline V CDR1 and CDR2: MNHEY, SMNVEV (reference sequence).

The genes are TRBV27 and TRBJ2-6; unclear D gene. CDR1 and CDR2 from the germline V gene are MNHEY and SMNVEV (reference sequence). Trimming shortened V by 5 bases and J by 0 bases, and 2 bases separated the two germline ends. The CDR3 loop spans 13 amino acids. The CDR3 loop reads CASSRSGANVLTF. CDR3 DNA: TGTGCCAGCAGTCGCTCTGGGGCCAACGTCCTGACTTTC.

In DNA form, the CDR3 reads TGTGCCAGCAGCTCCGGACAGGGGGTTGGTACGCAGTATTTT. Its translation is CASSSGQGVGTQYF. The gene calls are TRBV7-8 and TRBJ2-3, with 10 bases matching TRBD1. The CDR3 extends over 14 amino acids. Germline V CDR1 and CDR2: SGHVS, FQNEAQ. The junction had 6 bases not matched to a gene; V was cut back by 4 bases and J by 8 bases.

V gene TRBV7-2 combines with J gene TRBJ2-1; 10 bases match TRBD2. Looked up from germline, CDR1 is SGHTA and CDR2 is FQGNSA. V gave up 3 bases and J gave up 6 bases; unmatched junction bases: 5. The CDR3 length is 15 residues. The DNA for the CDR3 is TGTGCCAGCAGCTTTGGGCTAGCGGGAGTCAATGAGCAGTTCTTC. Translation: CASSFGLAGVNEQFF.

This sequence joins TRBV28 and TRBJ2-3; no reliable D call. CDR1 MDHEN and CDR2 SYDVKM come from the germline V gene. The CDR3 is 11 residues long. Trimming removed 7 bases from V and 3 bases from J, with 5 bases in between. CDR3 bases: TGTGCCAGCACCATGACAGATACGCAGTATTTT. It is translated as CASTMTDTQYF.

Judged by abundance, this clone is medium-sized. This sequence joins TRBV18 and TRBJ1-2, with 7 positions matching TRBD1. Germline assignment: CDR1 KGHSH and CDR2 LQKENI. V lost 5 bases to trimming and J lost 4 bases; unmatched junction nucleotides: 1. CDR3 size: 12 residues. The CDR3, as DNA: TGTGCCAGCTCATCAGGGGGCTATGGCTACACCTTC. Residues: CASSSGGYGYTF.

The V gene is TRBV6-5, the J gene TRBJ1-2; 9 bases are a match to TRBD1. Germline V gene data show CDR1 as MNHEY and CDR2 as SVGAGI. V was clipped by 5 bases and J by 7 bases; unmatched bases: 8. CDR3 length equals 14 residues. The CDR3 protein is CASSLTGGAVGYTF. In DNA, the CDR3 is TGTGCCAGCAGTCTTACAGGGGGCGCGGTTGGCTACACCTTC.

V and J are TRBV11-3 and TRBJ2-1; D may be TRBD1 or TRBD2 (6 bases each). The CDR3 covers 13 residues. V was shortened by 5 bases and J by 4 bases, with 9 bases between the two germline ends. Germline CDR1 SGHNT, CDR2 YENEEA. CDR3 nucleotide sequence: TGTGCCAGCAGCCTAGGGGGGTACAATGAGCAGTTCTTC. Residues: CASSLGGYNEQFF.

The chain employs TRBV19 and TRBJ2-7; TRBD1 aligns across 10 bases. The ends lost 3 bases at V and 2 bases at J; junction bases unmatched: 1. This CDR3 comprises 14 residues. Germline CDR1 reads LNHDA; CDR2 reads SQIVND (reference sequence). CDR3 residues: CASSIGQGAYEQYF. CDR3 coding DNA: TGTGCCAGTAGTATCGGACAGGGGGCCTACGAGCAGTACTTC.